This is a list of T cell receptor beta chains from one sample in a study of cytomegalovirus exposure and HLA in healthy donors. The assay was immunoSEQ multiplex PCR, and TCRdb's table has in-frame clones only and misses some. This sample yields some 130,000 clones, of which more than 60% are seen a single time; 9% to 10% belongs to the top ten. Sequencing was performed on PBMCs. These receptors came from a man aged 35 to 55 in good health and CMV-seropositive. Each CDR3 is given with its conserved first and last residue. D genes are given only for firm matches. The size entry is marked missing in some rows and otherwise reads once, few, many or a size class.

TRBD2	.	TRBV7-3	TRBJ2-1	CASSSTSGTYNEQFF	TGTGCCAGCAGCTCGACTAGCGGAACCTACAATGAGCAGTTCTTC
TRBD1	.	TRBV7-6	TRBJ2-7	CASSAGQGPIYEQYF	TGTGCCAGCAGCGCGGGACAGGGACCGATCTACGAGCAGTACTTC
TRBD1	.	TRBV5-1	TRBJ2-1	CASSLGQGRSDYNEQFF	TGCGCCAGCAGCCTCGGACAGGGACGATCGGATTACAATGAGCAGTTCTTC
.	few	TRBV21-1	TRBJ1-5	CASSKEDRNLSNQPQHF	TGTGCCAGCAGCAAAGAGGACAGAAACTTAAGCAATCAGCCCCAGCATTTT
.	once	TRBV15	TRBJ2-7	CATSITGSSRDF	TGTGCCACCAGCATCACAGGGTCATCAAGGGACTTC
.	.	TRBV19	TRBJ1-2	CASSSLAGAYGYTF	TGTGCCAGTAGTTCCCTGGCAGGGGCCTATGGCTACACCTTC
.	.	TRBV5-4	TRBJ2-2	CASSLSRGTDTGELFF	TGTGCCAGCAGCTTGAGTCGGGGGACCGACACCGGGGAGCTGTTTTTT
.	once	TRBV6-5	TRBJ2-7	CASSYEFGGPREQYF	TGTGCCAGCAGTTACGAATTCGGAGGACCCCGCGAGCAGTACTTC
.	.	TRBV5-1	TRBJ1-5	CASVRRTSGTNQPQHF	TGCGCCAGCGTCCGTAGGACGTCAGGGACTAATCAGCCCCAGCATTTT
.	.	TRBV19	TRBJ2-7	CASSPTGSPGEYF	TGTGCCAGTAGCCCCACCGGGTCACCAGGGGAGTACTTC
.	.	TRBV5-8	TRBJ2-7	CASSLWQGHLYEQYF	TGTGCCAGCAGCTTGTGGCAGGGACACCTCTACGAGCAGTACTTC
.	.	TRBV18	TRBJ2-7	CASSPGANYEQYF	TGTGCCAGCTCACCGGGGGCAAACTACGAGCAGTACTTC
.	once	TRBV5-1	TRBJ2-2	CASSLPLNVIGELFF	TGCGCCAGCAGCTTGCCCCTAAACGTAATCGGGGAGCTGTTTTTT
.	.	TRBV28	TRBJ1-2	CASSGAGGDYGYTF	TGTGCCAGCAGTGGGGCGGGAGGGGACTATGGCTACACCTTC
.	.	TRBV7-7	TRBJ2-2	CASSPTGTLVRTGELFF	TGTGCTAGCAGCCCCACCGGGACACTAGTTCGCACCGGGGAGCTGTTTTTT
TRBD2	.	TRBV25-1	TRBJ2-3	CASSITSGGADTQYF	TGTGCCAGCAGTATAACTAGCGGGGGAGCAGATACGCAGTATTTT
TRBD2	.	TRBV18	TRBJ2-7	CASSDTSGSYEQYF	TGTGCCAGCTCAGACACTAGCGGCAGCTACGAGCAGTACTTC
.	few	TRBV7-9	TRBJ1-4	CASSFPGGEKLFF	TGTGCCAGCAGCTTCCCCGGAGGCGAAAAACTGTTTTTT
.	.	TRBV10-3	TRBJ2-7	CATFDGATSYEQYF	TGTGCCACCTTCGATGGGGCTACGTCCTACGAGCAGTACTTC
.	few	TRBV29-1	TRBJ1-2	CSVESPQDAYGYTF	TGCAGCGTTGAATCTCCCCAGGATGCCTATGGCTACACCTTC
.	.	TRBV6-5	TRBJ1-2	CASSYSERSVYGYTF	TGTGCCAGCAGTTACTCCGAGCGTAGCGTTTATGGCTACACCTTC
TRBD1	.	TRBV7-2	TRBJ1-2	CASSLETGPYGYTF	TGTGCCAGCAGCTTAGAGACAGGGCCCTATGGCTACACCTTC
TRBD2	.	TRBV4-2	TRBJ2-5	CASSQGAAGGPGQETQYF	TGTGCCAGCAGCCAAGGGGCCGCGGGGGGGCCGGGGCAAGAGACCCAGTACTTC
.	few	TRBV9	TRBJ1-2	CASSVSGMDYGYTF	TGTGCCAGCAGCGTCTCAGGGATGGACTATGGCTACACCTTC
TRBD2	few	TRBV7-2	TRBJ2-7	CASSPNALAGVSEQYF	TGTGCCAGCAGCCCTAACGCCCTAGCGGGAGTGAGCGAGCAGTACTTC
.	.	TRBV5-5	TRBJ1-1	CASRRRTGNTEAFF	TGTGCCAGCAGACGGAGAACAGGGAACACTGAAGCTTTCTTT
TRBD1	.	TRBV27	TRBJ2-1	CASSLGQGGAYNEQFF	TGTGCCAGCAGTTTAGGACAGGGGGGAGCCTACAATGAGCAGTTCTTC
.	.	TRBV5-8	TRBJ1-1	CASSPAAERPNTEAFF	TGTGCCAGCAGCCCAGCAGCGGAACGACCGAACACTGAAGCTTTCTTT